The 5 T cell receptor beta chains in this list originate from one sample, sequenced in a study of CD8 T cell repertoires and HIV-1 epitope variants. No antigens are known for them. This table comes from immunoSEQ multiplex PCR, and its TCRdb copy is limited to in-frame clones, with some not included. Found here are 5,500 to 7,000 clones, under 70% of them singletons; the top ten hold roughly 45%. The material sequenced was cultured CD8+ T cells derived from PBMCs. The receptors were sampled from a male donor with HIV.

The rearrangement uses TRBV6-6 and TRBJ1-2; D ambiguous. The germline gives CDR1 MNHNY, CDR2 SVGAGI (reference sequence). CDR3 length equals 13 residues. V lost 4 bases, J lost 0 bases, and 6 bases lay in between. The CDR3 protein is CASSSSSNYGYTF. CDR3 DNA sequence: TGTGCCAGCAGTTCTAGTTCTAACTATGGCTACACCTTC.

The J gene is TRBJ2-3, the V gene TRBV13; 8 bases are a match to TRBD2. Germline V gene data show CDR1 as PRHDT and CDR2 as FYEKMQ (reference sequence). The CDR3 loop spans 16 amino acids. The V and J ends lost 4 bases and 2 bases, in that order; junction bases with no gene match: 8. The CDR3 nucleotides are TGTGCCAGCAGCTCCATACTAGCGGAGAACACAGATACGCAGTATTTT. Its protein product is CASSSILAENTDTQYF.

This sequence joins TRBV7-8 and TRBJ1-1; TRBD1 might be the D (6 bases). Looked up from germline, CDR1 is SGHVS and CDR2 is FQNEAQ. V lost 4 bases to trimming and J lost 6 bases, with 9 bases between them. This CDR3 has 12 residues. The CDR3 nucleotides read TGTGCCAGCAGCTGGACAGCCTCTGAAGCTTTCTTT. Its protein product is CASSWTASEAFF.

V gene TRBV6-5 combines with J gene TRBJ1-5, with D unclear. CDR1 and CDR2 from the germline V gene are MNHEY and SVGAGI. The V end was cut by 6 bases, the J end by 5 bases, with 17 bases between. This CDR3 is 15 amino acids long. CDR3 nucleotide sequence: TGTGCCAGCAGCGTAGACACCGACAACTATCAGCCCCAGCATTTT. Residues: CASSVDTDNYQPQHF.

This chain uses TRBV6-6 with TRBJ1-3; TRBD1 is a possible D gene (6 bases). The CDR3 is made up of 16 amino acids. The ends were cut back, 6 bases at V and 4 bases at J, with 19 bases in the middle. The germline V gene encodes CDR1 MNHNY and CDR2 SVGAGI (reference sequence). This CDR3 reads CASRGDTGLGGNTIYF. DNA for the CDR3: TGTGCCAGCAGGGGGGACACGGGCTTGGGAGGAAACACCATATATTTT.